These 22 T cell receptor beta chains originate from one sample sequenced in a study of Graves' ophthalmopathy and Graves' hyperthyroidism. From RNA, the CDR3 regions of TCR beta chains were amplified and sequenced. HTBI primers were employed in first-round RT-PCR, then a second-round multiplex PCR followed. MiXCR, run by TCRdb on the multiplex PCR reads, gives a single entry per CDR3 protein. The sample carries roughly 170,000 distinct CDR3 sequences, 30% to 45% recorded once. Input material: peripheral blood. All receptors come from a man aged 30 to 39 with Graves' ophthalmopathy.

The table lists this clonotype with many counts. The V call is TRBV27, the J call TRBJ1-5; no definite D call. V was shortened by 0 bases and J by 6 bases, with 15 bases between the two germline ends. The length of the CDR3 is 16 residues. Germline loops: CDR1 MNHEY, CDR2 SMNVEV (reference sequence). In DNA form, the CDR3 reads TGTGCCAGCAGTTTATCGGGAGGTAAAGGTGGTCAGCCCCAGCATTTT. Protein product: CASSLSGGKGGQPQHF.

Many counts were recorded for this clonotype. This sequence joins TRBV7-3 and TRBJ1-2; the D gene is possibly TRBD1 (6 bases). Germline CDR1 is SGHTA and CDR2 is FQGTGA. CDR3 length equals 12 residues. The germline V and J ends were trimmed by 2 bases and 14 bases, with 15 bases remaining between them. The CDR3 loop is CASSLSRDTLTF. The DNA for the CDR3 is TGTGCCAGCAGCTTATCCCGGGACACCCTAACCTTC.

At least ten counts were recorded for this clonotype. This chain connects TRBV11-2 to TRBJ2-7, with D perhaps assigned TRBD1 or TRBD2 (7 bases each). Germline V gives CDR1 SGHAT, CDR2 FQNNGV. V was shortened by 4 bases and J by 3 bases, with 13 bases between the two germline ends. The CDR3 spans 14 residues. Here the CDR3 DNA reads TGTGCCAGCAGCTATCCAGGGGGGGTCTACGAGCAGTACTTC. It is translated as CASSYPGGVYEQYF.

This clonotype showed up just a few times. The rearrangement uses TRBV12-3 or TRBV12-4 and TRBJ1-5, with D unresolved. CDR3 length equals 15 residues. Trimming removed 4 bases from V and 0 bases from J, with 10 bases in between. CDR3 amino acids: CASSSRLDSNQPQHF. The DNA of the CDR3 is TGTGCCAGCAGTTCCCGGTTGGATAGCAATCAGCCCCAGCATTTT.

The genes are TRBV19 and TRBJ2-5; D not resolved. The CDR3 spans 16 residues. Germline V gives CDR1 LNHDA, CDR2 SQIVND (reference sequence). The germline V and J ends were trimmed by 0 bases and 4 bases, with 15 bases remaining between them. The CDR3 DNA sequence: TGTGCCAGTAGTATAGATTTCGGGCGGCCGTCAGAGACCCAGTACTTC. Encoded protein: CASSIDFGRPSETQYF.

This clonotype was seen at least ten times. The CDR3 reads CASSPRVPNTGELFF. As DNA, the CDR3 is TGTGCCAGCTCACCTCGGGTCCCGAACACCGGGGAGCTGTTTTTT. The V gene is TRBV18, the J gene TRBJ2-2; D remains ambiguous. The CDR3 consists of 15 residues. With 3 bases removed from V and 0 bases from J, the gap between germline ends came to 8 bases. CDR1 and CDR2 (germline): KGHSH, LQKENI.

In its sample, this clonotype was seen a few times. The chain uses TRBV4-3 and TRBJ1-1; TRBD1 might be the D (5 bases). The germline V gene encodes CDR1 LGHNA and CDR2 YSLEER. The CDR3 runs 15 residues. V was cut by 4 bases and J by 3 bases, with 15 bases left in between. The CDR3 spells CASSLSPDSYTEAFF. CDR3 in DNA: TGCGCCAGCAGCCTCAGCCCCGACAGTTACACTGAAGCTTTCTTT.

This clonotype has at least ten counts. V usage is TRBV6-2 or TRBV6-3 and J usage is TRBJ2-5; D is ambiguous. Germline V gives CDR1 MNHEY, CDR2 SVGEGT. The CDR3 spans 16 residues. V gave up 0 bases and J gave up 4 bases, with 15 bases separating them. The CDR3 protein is CASSYSTIGSPETQYF. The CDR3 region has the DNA TGTGCCAGCAGTTACTCCACGATAGGTTCCCCAGAGACCCAGTACTTC.

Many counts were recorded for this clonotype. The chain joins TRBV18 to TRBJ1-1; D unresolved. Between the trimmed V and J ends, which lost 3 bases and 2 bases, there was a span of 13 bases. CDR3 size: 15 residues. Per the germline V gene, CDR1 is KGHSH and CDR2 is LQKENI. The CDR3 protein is CASSPWAEINTEAFF. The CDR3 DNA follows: TGTGCCAGCTCACCCTGGGCAGAAATAAACACTGAAGCTTTCTTT.

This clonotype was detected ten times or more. CDR3 DNA: TGCGCCAGCAGCCCTTGGGCTAGCAGGGGACAAGAGACCCAGTACTTC. Protein sequence: CASSPWASRGQETQYF. V and J are TRBV5-1 and TRBJ2-5, with a possible D match to TRBD1 (6 bases). The CDR3 runs 16 residues. Trimming left V 4 bases short and J 2 bases short, with 18 bases between. Germline V gene sequence: CDR1 SGHRS, CDR2 YFSETQ.

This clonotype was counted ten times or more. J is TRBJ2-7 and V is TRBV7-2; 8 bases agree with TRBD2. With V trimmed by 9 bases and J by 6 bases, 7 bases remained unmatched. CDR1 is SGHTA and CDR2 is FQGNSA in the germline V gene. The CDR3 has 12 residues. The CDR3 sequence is CASTREGLEQYF. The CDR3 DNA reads TGTGCCAGTACCCGGGAGGGTCTCGAGCAGTACTTC.

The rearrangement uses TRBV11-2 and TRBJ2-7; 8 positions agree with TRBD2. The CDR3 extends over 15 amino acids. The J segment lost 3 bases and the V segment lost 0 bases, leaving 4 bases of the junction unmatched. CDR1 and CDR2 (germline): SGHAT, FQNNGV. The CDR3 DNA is TGTGCCAGCAGCTTAGATGAGCGGGGGAGCTACGAGCAGTACTTC. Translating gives CASSLDERGSYEQYF.

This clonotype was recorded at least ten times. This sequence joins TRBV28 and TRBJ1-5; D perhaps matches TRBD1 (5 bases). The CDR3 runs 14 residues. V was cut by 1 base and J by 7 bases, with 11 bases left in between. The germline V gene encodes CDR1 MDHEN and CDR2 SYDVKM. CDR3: CASSLFGGRQPQHF. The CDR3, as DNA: TGTGCCAGCAGTTTATTTGGGGGGAGACAGCCCCAGCATTTT.

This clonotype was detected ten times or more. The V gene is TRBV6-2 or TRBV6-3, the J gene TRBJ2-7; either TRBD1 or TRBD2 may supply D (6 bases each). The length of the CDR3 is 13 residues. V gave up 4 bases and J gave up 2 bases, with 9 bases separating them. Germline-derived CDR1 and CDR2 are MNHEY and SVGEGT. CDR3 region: CASSSGGPYEQYF. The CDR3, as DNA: TGTGCCAGCAGTTCCGGGGGCCCCTACGAGCAGTACTTC.

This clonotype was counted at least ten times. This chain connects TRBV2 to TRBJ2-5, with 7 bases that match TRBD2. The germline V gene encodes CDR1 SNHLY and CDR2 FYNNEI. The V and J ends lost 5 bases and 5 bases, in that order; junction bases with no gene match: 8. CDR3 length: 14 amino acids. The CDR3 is CASSYRREGETQYF. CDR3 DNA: TGTGCCAGCAGTTACAGGAGGGAGGGGGAGACCCAGTACTTC.

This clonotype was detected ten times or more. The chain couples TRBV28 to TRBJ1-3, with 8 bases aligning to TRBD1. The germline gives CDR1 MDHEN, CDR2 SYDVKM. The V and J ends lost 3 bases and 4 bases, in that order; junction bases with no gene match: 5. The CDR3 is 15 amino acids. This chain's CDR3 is CASSFQGARGNTIYF. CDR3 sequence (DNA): TGTGCCAGCAGTTTTCAGGGGGCGCGGGGAAACACCATATATTTT.

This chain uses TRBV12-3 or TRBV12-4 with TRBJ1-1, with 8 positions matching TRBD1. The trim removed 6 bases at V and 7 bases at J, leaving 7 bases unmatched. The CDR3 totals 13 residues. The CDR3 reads CASSSGTGYEAFF. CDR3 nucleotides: TGTGCCAGCAGCTCTGGGACAGGCTATGAAGCTTTCTTT.

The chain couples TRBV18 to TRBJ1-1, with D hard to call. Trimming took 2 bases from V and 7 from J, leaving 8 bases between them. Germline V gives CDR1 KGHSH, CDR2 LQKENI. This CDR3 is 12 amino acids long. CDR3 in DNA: TGTGCCAGCTCACCAGGGCAGTATGAAGCTTTCTTT. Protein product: CASSPGQYEAFF.

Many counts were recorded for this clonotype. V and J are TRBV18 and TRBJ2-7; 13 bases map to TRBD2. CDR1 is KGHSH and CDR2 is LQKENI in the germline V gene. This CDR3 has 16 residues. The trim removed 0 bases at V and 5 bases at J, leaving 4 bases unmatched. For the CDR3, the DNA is TGTGCCAGCTCACCACCGGGACTAGCGGGAACAGACGAGCAGTACTTC. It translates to CASSPPGLAGTDEQYF. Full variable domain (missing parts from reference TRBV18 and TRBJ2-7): NAGVMQNPRHLVRRRGQEARLRCSPMKGHSHVYWYRQLPEEGLKFMVYLQKENIIDESGMPKERFSAEFPKEGPSILRIQQVVRGDSAAYFCASSPPGLAGTDEQYFGPGTRLTVT.

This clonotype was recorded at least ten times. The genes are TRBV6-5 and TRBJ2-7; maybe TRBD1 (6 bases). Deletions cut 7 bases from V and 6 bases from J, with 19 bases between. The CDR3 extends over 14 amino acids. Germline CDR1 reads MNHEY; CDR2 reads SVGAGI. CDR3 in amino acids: CASTDQTGISEQYF. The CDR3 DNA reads TGTGCCAGCACCGACCAGACAGGAATAAGCGAGCAGTACTTC.

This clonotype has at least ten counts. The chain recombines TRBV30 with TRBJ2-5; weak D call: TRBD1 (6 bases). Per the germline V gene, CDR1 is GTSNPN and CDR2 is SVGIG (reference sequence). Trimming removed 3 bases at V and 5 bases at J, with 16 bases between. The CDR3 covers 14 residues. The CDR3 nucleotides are TGTGCCTGGAGCCGAAGGGGGTGGCCGGAGACCCAGTACTTC. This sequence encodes CAWSRRGWPETQYF.

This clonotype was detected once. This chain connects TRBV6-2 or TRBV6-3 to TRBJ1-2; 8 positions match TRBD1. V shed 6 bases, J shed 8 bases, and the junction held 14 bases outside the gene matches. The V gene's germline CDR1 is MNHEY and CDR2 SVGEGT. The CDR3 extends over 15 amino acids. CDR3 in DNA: TGTGCCAGCAGCCAGGGACAGGCCCTGAGGTGGGGCTACACCTTC. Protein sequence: CASSQGQALRWGYTF.